This T cell receptor beta chain was sequenced in a study of T cells after yellow fever vaccination. This CDR3 has 15 residues. Germline V CDR1 and CDR2: SGHVS, FQNEAQ. Trimming cost V 4 bases and J 8 bases, with 18 bases left between them. TCRdb ran MiXCR on the 5' RACE reads and lists one entry per CDR3 protein. Of around 53,000 distinct CDR3 sequences listed, 6.5% to 8.5% are singletons. This clonotype was detected ten times or more. V usage is TRBV7-8 and J usage is TRBJ2-1; D perhaps matches TRBD2 (6 bases). This specimen consisted of CD8+ T cells not binding an NS4B(214-222) dextramer, sorted from PBMCs, obtained approximately 40 days after the first yellow fever vaccination. This receptor was identified in a man between 18 and 35 years old who received the YFV17D yellow fever vaccine. The CDR3 sequence is CASSSKGRDFDEQFF. Written as DNA, the CDR3 is TGTGCCAGCAGCTCGAAAGGCCGGGACTTCGATGAGCAGTTCTTC.